The 29 T cell receptor beta chains given below trace back to one sample, sequenced in a study of blood T cell repertoires in COVID-19. Here immunoSEQ multiplex PCR was the method, and the copy in TCRdb shows in-frame clones only, minus some. The table lists about 280,000 clones, roughly 91% of them singletons, with 2% in the top ten. The sequenced material came from PBMCs or T cells enriched from blood (not recorded which). Receptor source: a woman aged 55 to 70 in a cohort exposed to, infected with or recovered from COVID-19 (not recorded which).

The genes are TRBV19 and TRBJ1-4; D is undetermined. The CDR3 is 13 amino acids. Germline CDR1 and CDR2: LNHDA and SQIVND (reference sequence). V was pared by 7 bases and J by 8 bases, with 14 bases between. The CDR3 here is CASKSLSGEKLFF. The CDR3 DNA is TGTGCCAGTAAGAGCCTAAGCGGGGAAAAACTGTTTTTT.

In this sample, this clone turned up once. The rearrangement joins TRBV7-9 to TRBJ2-5; D is ambiguous. The CDR3 consists of 11 residues. V lost 2 bases, J lost 9 bases, and 7 bases lay in between. Per germline, CDR1 SEHNR and CDR2 FQNEAQ (reference sequence). This chain's CDR3 is CASSLYEPQYF. The CDR3 bases are TGTGCCAGCAGCTTATATGAGCCCCAGTACTTC. Supplemented by reference TRBV7-9 and TRBJ2-5, the full variable domain reads DTGVSQNPRHKITKRGQNVTFRCDPISEHNRLYWYRQTLGQGPEFLTYFQNEAQLEKSRLLSDRFSAERPKGSFSTLEIQRTEQGDSAMYLCASSLYEPQYFGPGTRLLVL.

The chain joins TRBV19 to TRBJ2-5, with D tentatively TRBD1 (6 bases). The CDR3 is 12 residues long. V gave up 6 bases and J gave up 5 bases, with 10 bases separating them. The germline CDR1 and CDR2 sequences are LNHDA and SQIVND (reference sequence). CDR3 loop: CASRGGGETQYF. CDR3 in DNA: TGTGCCAGTAGAGGGGGTGGGGAGACCCAGTACTTC.

This clone was counted a few times. The chain carries TRBV14 and TRBJ2-1; D perhaps matches TRBD2 (6 bases). The germline CDR1 and CDR2 sequences are SGHDN and FVKESK. The CDR3 covers 14 residues. The V end lost 3 bases, the J end lost 7 bases, and 13 bases lay between the germline ends. The CDR3 DNA is TGTGCCAGCAGCCAGGCTGGAGGGAAGAATGAGCAGTTCTTC. This gives the protein CASSQAGGKNEQFF.

This clone occurred once. The V call is TRBV7-2, the J call TRBJ1-5; 7 positions agree with TRBD1. The CDR3 totals 16 residues. Per the germline V gene, CDR1 is SGHTA and CDR2 is FQGNSA. The ends lost 5 bases at V and 0 bases at J; junction bases unmatched: 7. The CDR3 protein is CASSPGTVYSNQPQHF. As DNA, the CDR3 is TGTGCCAGCAGCCCCGGGACAGTCTATAGCAATCAGCCCCAGCATTTT.

The rearrangement links TRBV9 to TRBJ1-2; D unclear. Germline V gives CDR1 SGDLS, CDR2 YYNGEE. The ends were cut back, 0 bases at V and 6 bases at J, with 9 bases in the middle. The CDR3 totals 13 residues. DNA for the CDR3: TGTGCCAGCAGCGTAGCTTCGGGGAATGGCTACACCTTC. Translating it yields CASSVASGNGYTF.

The chain recombines TRBV7-9 with TRBJ1-1; D gene unclear. CDR1 is SEHNR, CDR2 FQNEAQ, per germline (reference sequence). The CDR3 runs to 14 residues. V was pared by 5 bases and J by 3 bases, with 13 bases between. This CDR3 is CASSRGGLDTEAFF. The CDR3 region has the DNA TGTGCCAGCAGCCGGGGAGGATTAGACACTGAAGCTTTCTTT. Combining the CDR3 with reference TRBV7-9 and TRBJ1-1 gives the whole variable domain DTGVSQNPRHKITKRGQNVTFRCDPISEHNRLYWYRQTLGQGPEFLTYFQNEAQLEKSRLLSDRFSAERPKGSFSTLEIQRTEQGDSAMYLCASSRGGLDTEAFFGQGTRLTVV.

This sequence joins TRBV28 and TRBJ1-3; 7 bases agree with TRBD1. The V and J ends lost 5 bases and 6 bases, in that order; junction bases with no gene match: 7. The CDR3 runs 14 residues. Germline lookup yields CDR1 MDHEN and CDR2 SYDVKM. This CDR3 is CASSTTGDENTIYF. In nucleotides, the CDR3 is TGTGCCAGCAGTACTACAGGGGATGAAAACACCATATATTTT.

The chain carries TRBV7-9 and TRBJ1-2; the match to TRBD1 covers 12 bases. CDR1 is SEHNR and CDR2 is FQNEAQ in the germline V gene (reference sequence). This CDR3 is built from 15 residues. With 4 bases clipped from V and 8 bases from J, the junction kept 8 bases outside the gene matches. The CDR3 bases are TGTGCCAGCAGCTCGAGCCGGGACAGGGGGCAGGGCTACACCTTC. Protein sequence: CASSSSRDRGQGYTF.

This clone was counted a single time. This CDR3 is CSVGIRGSRGYTF. CDR3 DNA: TGCAGCGTTGGGATACGAGGGTCTAGGGGCTACACCTTC. The chain is built from TRBV29-1 and TRBJ1-2; no definite D call. Per the germline V gene, CDR1 is SQVTM and CDR2 is ANQGSEA. Trimming cost V 4 bases and J 8 bases, with 17 bases left between them. This CDR3 is 13 amino acids long.

The chain has TRBV9 and TRBJ2-7; D uncertain. Trimming shortened V by 0 bases and J by 3 bases, and 10 bases separated the two germline ends. The CDR3 contains 14 residues. CDR1 and CDR2 (germline): SGDLS, YYNGEE. The CDR3 DNA reads TGTGCCAGCAGCGTAGATCAGGCCTACTACGAGCAGTACTTC. It translates to CASSVDQAYYEQYF.

The chain carries TRBV2 and TRBJ2-1, with D perhaps matching TRBD2 (5 bases). The CDR3 is 12 amino acids. V gave up 5 bases and J gave up 8 bases, with 10 bases separating them. CDR1 is SNHLY and CDR2 is FYNNEI in the germline V gene. The CDR3 DNA is TGTGCCAGCAGTTCTAGCACCGATGAGCAGTTCTTC. It codes for CASSSSTDEQFF.

The V call is TRBV5-6, the J call TRBJ1-6; no firm D call. CDR1 is SGHDT and CDR2 is YYEEEE in the germline V gene. The V and J ends lost 1 base and 4 bases respectively, with 12 bases between them. The CDR3 length is 16 residues. The CDR3 protein is CASSLSRQTYNSPLHF. The CDR3 coding sequence is TGTGCCAGCAGCTTGTCGCGCCAGACTTATAATTCACCCCTCCACTTT.

Details on this clone: Mismatch with germline at one junction end may stem from a read error. The chain recombines TRBV28 with TRBJ2-7; 8 bases agree with TRBD1. Germline V gene lookup returns CDR1 MDHEN and CDR2 SYDVKM. The CDR3 sequence is 17 residues long. DNA for the CDR3: TGTGCCAGCACTTTAAAGTACCCGGGACAGGCAATATCCGAGCAGTACTTC. It codes for CASTLKYPGQAISEQYF.

This clone showed up just once. The V call is TRBV7-5, the J call TRBJ2-7; the DNA was not compared with TRBD2, the D call given in the table. TRBV7-5 is a known pseudogene. The CDR3 covers 17 residues. The CDR3 is CARSLVSKGAPSYEQYF. Here the CDR3 DNA reads TGTGCCAGAAGCTTAGTCTCCAAGGGAGCTCCATCCTACGAGCAGTACTTC.

The V gene is TRBV19, the J gene TRBJ2-2, with TRBD1 matching over 7 bases. Trimming removed 5 bases from V and 6 bases from J; junction bases left unmatched: 9. CDR3 length: 15 amino acids. The germline V gene has CDR1 LNHDA and CDR2 SQIVND (reference sequence). Here the CDR3 reads CASSPGTVNAGELFF. Written as DNA, the CDR3 is TGTGCCAGTAGTCCCGGGACAGTCAACGCCGGGGAGCTGTTTTTT. The full variable domain, rest sourced from reference TRBV19 and TRBJ2-2, is DGGITQSPKYLFRKEGQNVTLSCEQNLNHDAMYWYRQDPGQGLRLIYYSQIVNDFQKGDIAEGYSVSREKKESFPLTVTSAQKNPTAFYLCASSPGTVNAGELFFGEGSRLTVL.

Of note for this clone: The sample has other DNA sequences that encode this CDR3 too. DNA of the CDR3: TGCGCCAGCAGCCTAGCGGGAGAAACCTACAATGAGCAGTTCTTC. Its translation is CASSLAGETYNEQFF. The chain combines TRBV5-1 with TRBJ2-1, with 10 bases identical to TRBD2. After removal of 4 bases from V and 2 bases from J, the junction contained 3 bases not matched to a gene. Per germline, CDR1 SGHRS and CDR2 YFSETQ. CDR3 length: 15 amino acids. The whole variable domain, filled in from reference TRBV5-1 and TRBJ2-1, reads KAGVTQTPRYLIKTRGQQVTLSCSPISGHRSVSWYQQTPGQGLQFLFEYFSETQRNKGNFPGRFSGRQFSNSRSEMNVSTLELGDSALYLCASSLAGETYNEQFFGPGTRLTVL.

The chain joins TRBV29-1 to TRBJ1-6, with 9 bases identical to TRBD1. Germline V lookup: CDR1 SQVTM, CDR2 ANQGSEA. CDR3 length equals 13 residues. V was pared by 5 bases and J by 10 bases, with 6 bases of the junction left unmatched. The CDR3 loop reads CSVSTGGGSPLHF. CDR3 nucleotide sequence: TGCAGCGTTTCCACAGGGGGCGGATCACCCCTCCACTTT.

V is TRBV21-1 and J is TRBJ1-1; the table's D call of TRBD1 was not tested on the DNA. TRBV21-1 is recorded as a pseudogene. There are 14 residues in the CDR3. The CDR3: CASSNGRGLTEAFF. In DNA form, the CDR3 reads TGTGCCAGCAGCAACGGAAGGGGGTTAACTGAAGCTTTCTTT.

V gene TRBV28 combines with J gene TRBJ1-1; no definite D call. Trimming took off 5 bases at V and 4 bases at J, with 14 bases between the two ends. CDR1 and CDR2 from the germline V gene are MDHEN and SYDVKM. The CDR3 contains 14 residues. The CDR3 spells CASSPTRFATEAFF. The DNA of the CDR3 is TGTGCCAGCAGTCCGACTCGTTTCGCCACTGAAGCTTTCTTT.

The V call is TRBV5-4, the J call TRBJ1-2; TRBD1 aligns across 11 bases. The trim removed 4 bases at V and 4 bases at J, leaving 6 bases unmatched. The CDR3 covers 15 residues. Germline assignment: CDR1 SGHNT and CDR2 YYREEE (reference sequence). The CDR3 region has the DNA TGTGCCAGCAGCCCCCGGACAGGGGGCTTCTATGGCTACACCTTC. Translated, it gives CASSPRTGGFYGYTF.

CDR3 in DNA: TGTGCCAGTAGTACCTTATGGACAGTGGAATTCTCTGGGGCCAACGTCCTGACTTTC. This sequence encodes CASSTLWTVEFSGANVLTF. The gene calls are TRBV19 and TRBJ2-6, with D possibly being TRBD1 (6 bases). The germline gives CDR1 LNHDA, CDR2 SQIVND (reference sequence). The CDR3 covers 19 residues. V lost 4 bases, J lost 0 bases, and 19 bases lay in between.

This chain connects TRBV9 to TRBJ2-2; 8 bases line up with TRBD1. The V gene end was trimmed by 0 bases and the J gene end by 5 bases; junction bases not matched to a gene: 0. CDR3 size: 14 residues. The V gene's germline CDR1 is SGDLS and CDR2 YYNGEE. DNA of the CDR3: TGTGCCAGCAGCGTAGGACAGGGGACCGGGGAGCTGTTTTTT. Its translation is CASSVGQGTGELFF.

The V call is TRBV19, the J call TRBJ2-2, with D perhaps TRBD1 (6 bases). The CDR3 consists of 15 residues. Trimming left V 4 bases short and J 3 bases short, with 12 bases between. CDR1 is LNHDA, CDR2 SQIVND, per germline (reference sequence). This CDR3 is CASSTGQSYTGELFF. The CDR3 DNA sequence: TGTGCCAGTAGTACCGGACAGTCCTACACCGGGGAGCTGTTTTTT.

The chain links TRBV28 to TRBJ1-2; 11 positions match TRBD1. Looked up from germline, CDR1 is MDHEN and CDR2 is SYDVKM. The CDR3 is 15 amino acids. Losses at the gene ends were 4 bases for V and 8 bases for J; bases not matched to a gene: 9. DNA for the CDR3: TGTGCCAGCAGTTATAGGGGACAGGGGGTCGAGGGCTACACCTTC. Protein: CASSYRGQGVEGYTF.

The chain employs TRBV28 and TRBJ2-2; 9 nucleotides line up with TRBD1. J gave up 5 bases and V 6 bases, and 7 bases lay outside the gene matches. In germline, CDR1 is MDHEN, CDR2 SYDVKM. CDR3 length: 15 amino acids. The CDR3 here is CASSAGTGWTGELFF. The CDR3 DNA reads as TGTGCCAGCAGCGCCGGGACAGGGTGGACCGGGGAGCTGTTTTTT.

V is TRBV5-5 and J is TRBJ2-6; 10 nucleotides match TRBD1. Trimming took 5 bases from V and 1 from J; bases not matched to a gene: 9. CDR3 size: 18 residues. The V gene's germline CDR1 is SGHKS and CDR2 YYEKEE (reference sequence). The CDR3 sequence: CASSPGTGALSGANVLTF. The CDR3 region has the DNA TGTGCCAGCAGTCCTGGGACAGGGGCCCTATCTGGGGCCAACGTCCTGACTTTC. The whole variable domain, remainder taken from reference TRBV5-5 and TRBJ2-6, is DAGVTQSPTHLIKTRGQQVTLRCSPISGHKSVSWYQQVLGQGPQFIFQYYEKEERGRGNFPDRFSARQFPNYSSELNVNALLLGDSALYLCASSPGTGALSGANVLTFGAGSRLTVL.

This clone showed up just once. This rearrangement joins TRBV6-2 or TRBV6-3 to TRBJ2-5; 8 bases map to TRBD2. With V trimmed by 0 bases and J by 6 bases, 15 bases remained unmatched. The CDR3 sequence is 18 residues long. The V gene's germline CDR1 is MNHEY and CDR2 SVGEGT. Here the CDR3 reads CASSYSIGTSAPGKTQYF. In DNA form, the CDR3 reads TGTGCCAGCAGTTACTCGATAGGGACTAGTGCTCCCGGCAAGACCCAGTACTTC.

The rearrangement uses TRBV27 and TRBJ2-2, with D possibly TRBD1 on 6 matching bases. Trimming took 0 bases from V and 3 from J, leaving 11 bases between them. The CDR3 contains 16 residues. CDR1 is MNHEY, CDR2 SMNVEV, per germline (reference sequence). CDR3 in amino acids: CASSLSPQGYTGELFF. The CDR3 DNA is TGTGCCAGCAGTTTATCACCACAGGGCTACACCGGGGAGCTGTTTTTT.